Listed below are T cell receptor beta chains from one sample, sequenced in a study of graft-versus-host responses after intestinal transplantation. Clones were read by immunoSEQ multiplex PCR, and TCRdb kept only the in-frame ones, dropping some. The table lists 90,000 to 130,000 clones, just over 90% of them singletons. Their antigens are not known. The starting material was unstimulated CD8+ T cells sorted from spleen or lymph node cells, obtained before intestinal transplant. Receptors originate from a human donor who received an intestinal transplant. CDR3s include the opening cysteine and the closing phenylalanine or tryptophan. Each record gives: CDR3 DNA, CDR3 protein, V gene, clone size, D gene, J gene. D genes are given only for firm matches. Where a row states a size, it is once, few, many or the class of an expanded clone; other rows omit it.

CDR3nt: TGCGCCAGCAGCCAAAGGGCGACCGAGCAGTACTTC
CDR3aa: CASSQRATEQYF
v_gene: TRBV4-1
abundance: NA
d_gene: NA
j_gene: TRBJ2-7

CDR3nt: TGCAGTGCTATGGACGGCTACGAGCAGTACTTC
CDR3aa: CSAMDGYEQYF
v_gene: TRBV20-1
abundance: NA
d_gene: NA
j_gene: TRBJ2-7

CDR3nt: TGTGCCAGCAGCCTAACCGGACTAGCGGGAGGGAACAATGAGCAGTTCTTC
CDR3aa: CASSLTGLAGGNNEQFF
v_gene: TRBV4-2
abundance: NA
d_gene: TRBD2
j_gene: TRBJ2-1

CDR3nt: TGTGCCAGCAGTTATGCGGGAGAGGGGGCCGGGGAGCTGTTTTTT
CDR3aa: CASSYAGEGAGELFF
v_gene: TRBV6-5
abundance: NA
d_gene: NA
j_gene: TRBJ2-2

CDR3nt: TGCGCCAGCAGCTTGGAAGGGGGTGGGGAGACCCAGTACTTC
CDR3aa: CASSLEGGGETQYF
v_gene: TRBV5-1
abundance: NA
d_gene: NA
j_gene: TRBJ2-5

CDR3nt: TGCGCCAGCAGTGAGTCGAGCGTCTACGAGCAGTACTTC
CDR3aa: CASSESSVYEQYF
v_gene: TRBV10-1
abundance: NA
d_gene: NA
j_gene: TRBJ2-7

CDR3nt: TGTGCCATCAGTGCCGGGACTACGAACCAAGAGACCCAGTACTTC
CDR3aa: CAISAGTTNQETQYF
v_gene: TRBV10-3
abundance: once
d_gene: TRBD2
j_gene: TRBJ2-5

CDR3nt: TGTGCCAGCAGCTGGTTAGCGGGCAGCTCCTACAATGAGCAGTTCTTC
CDR3aa: CASSWLAGSSYNEQFF
v_gene: TRBV7-9
abundance: once
d_gene: TRBD2
j_gene: TRBJ2-1

CDR3nt: TGTGCCAGCAGCTTAACGGGGAGAAGCAATCAGCCCCAGCATTTT
CDR3aa: CASSLTGRSNQPQHF
v_gene: TRBV7-8
abundance: NA
d_gene: NA
j_gene: TRBJ1-5

CDR3nt: TGTGCCAGTAGTATCTGGGTCTATAGCAATCAGCCCCAGCATTTT
CDR3aa: CASSIWVYSNQPQHF
v_gene: TRBV19
abundance: NA
d_gene: NA
j_gene: TRBJ1-5

CDR3nt: TGTGCCAGCAGCCAAGTTTACGGGAGTGCCCCCTACGAGCAGTACTTC
CDR3aa: CASSQVYGSAPYEQYF
v_gene: TRBV4-2
abundance: NA
d_gene: NA
j_gene: TRBJ2-7

CDR3nt: TGTGCCAGCAGCGTAGGGGGACTAGCGGGTGGTAATGAGCAGTTCTTC
CDR3aa: CASSVGGLAGGNEQFF
v_gene: TRBV9
abundance: NA
d_gene: TRBD2
j_gene: TRBJ2-1

CDR3nt: TGTGCCACCACCCGGGAGGGACAACTCAATCAGCCCCAGCATTTT
CDR3aa: CATTREGQLNQPQHF
v_gene: TRBV6-6
abundance: NA
d_gene: NA
j_gene: TRBJ1-5

CDR3nt: TGTGCCAGCAGCGAGGGGTCACTAGCGGGAGGGGGTGAGCAGTTCTTC
CDR3aa: CASSEGSLAGGGEQFF
v_gene: TRBV9
abundance: NA
d_gene: TRBD2
j_gene: TRBJ2-1

CDR3nt: TGTGCCAGCAGCTTAGTGAGGGCGCAGCAAGAGACCCAGTACTTC
CDR3aa: CASSLVRAQQETQYF
v_gene: TRBV7-9
abundance: NA
d_gene: NA
j_gene: TRBJ2-5

CDR3nt: TGCGCCAGCAGTGAGGCGAGTGGCACTGAAGCTTTCTTT
CDR3aa: CASSEASGTEAFF
v_gene: TRBV10-2
abundance: NA
d_gene: NA
j_gene: TRBJ1-1